This passage covers 4 T cell receptor beta chains from one sample sequenced in a study of blood T cell repertoires in COVID-19. The table came from immunoSEQ multiplex PCR; TCRdb's copy has only in-frame clones and leaves some out. The sample holds about 240,000 clones, about four fifths seen once. Sequenced material: peripheral blood. These receptors originate from a woman in her 70s with acute or convalescent COVID-19.

This clone was seen only a few times. The CDR3 DNA is TGTGCCAGCTCAGCGGACAGAACATATCAGCCCCAGCATTTT. Its protein is CASSADRTYQPQHF. This rearrangement joins TRBV18 to TRBJ1-5; the D gene is possibly TRBD1 (6 bases). V lost 5 bases, J lost 5 bases, and 13 bases lay in between. The CDR3 runs 14 residues. Germline CDR1 KGHSH, CDR2 LQKENI.

The V and J genes are TRBV9 and TRBJ1-1, with D maybe TRBD1 (6 bases). CDR1 and CDR2 from the germline V gene are SGDLS and YYNGEE. This CDR3 has 12 amino acids. The germline V and J ends were trimmed by 4 bases and 11 bases, with 15 bases remaining between them. The CDR3 DNA follows: TGTGCCAGCAGCCCCCTGGGGGCCAGGGCTTTCTTT. Its protein product is CASSPLGARAFF.

This rearrangement joins TRBV5-1 to TRBJ2-1; TRBD2 aligns across 14 bases. The junction had 9 bases not matched to a gene; V was cut back by 4 bases and J by 0 bases. CDR1 is SGHRS, CDR2 YFSETQ, per germline. This CDR3 has 19 residues. The CDR3 sequence: CASSPGLAGAPLSYNEQFF. DNA for the CDR3: TGCGCCAGCAGCCCGGGACTAGCGGGGGCCCCCCTCTCCTACAATGAGCAGTTCTTC.

The chain links TRBV5-1 to TRBJ1-1; 8 bases are a match to TRBD1. The CDR3 has 17 residues. Germline CDR1 is SGHRS and CDR2 is YFSETQ. V lost 5 bases, J lost 4 bases, and 16 bases stayed unmatched. CDR3 nucleotides: TGCGCCAGCAGGTCGGGACAGGTCCAAGGGGCTAGCACTGAAGCTTTCTTT. Translated, it gives CASRSGQVQGASTEAFF.